This TCR beta chain appears in the sequencing data of a study of blood T cell repertoires in COVID-19. Looking at the study overall: Samples came from the United States, Italy and Spain, spanning acute and convalescent COVID-19.

This CDR3 comprises 12 residues. Deletions cut 1 base from V and 5 bases from J, with 6 bases between. Assay: immunoSEQ multiplex PCR; the TCRdb copy retains only in-frame clones and omits some. Of around 69,000 clones listed, 89% are singletons. The sample consisted of peripheral blood. V is TRBV12-3 or TRBV12-4 and J is TRBJ2-7; D call uncertain. This receptor was obtained from a woman between 45 and 60 years old with active COVID-19. In nucleotides, the CDR3 is TGTGCCAGCAGTTTAGTTGGCAACGAGCAGTACTTC. As protein: CASSLVGNEQYF.